This T cell receptor beta chain was retrieved from a study of blood T cell repertoires in COVID-19. Germline V lookup: CDR1 MNHEY, CDR2 SMNVEV (reference sequence). CDR3 size: 14 residues. The ends were cut back, 3 bases at V and 7 bases at J, with 10 bases in the middle. Only in-frame clones appear in the TCRdb table, and some are missing; sequencing was by immunoSEQ multiplex PCR. The table records approximately 300,000 clones, roughly nine tenths of them present only once. This chain links TRBV27 with TRBJ1-6; possibly TRBD1 for D (5 bases). This receptor was identified in a man between 60 and 75 years old who had recovered from COVID-19. Sequenced sample: PBMCs or T cells enriched from blood (not recorded which). The CDR3 here is CASSFQGTNSPLHF. CDR3 DNA: TGTGCCAGCAGTTTCCAGGGAACGAATTCACCCCTCCACTTT.